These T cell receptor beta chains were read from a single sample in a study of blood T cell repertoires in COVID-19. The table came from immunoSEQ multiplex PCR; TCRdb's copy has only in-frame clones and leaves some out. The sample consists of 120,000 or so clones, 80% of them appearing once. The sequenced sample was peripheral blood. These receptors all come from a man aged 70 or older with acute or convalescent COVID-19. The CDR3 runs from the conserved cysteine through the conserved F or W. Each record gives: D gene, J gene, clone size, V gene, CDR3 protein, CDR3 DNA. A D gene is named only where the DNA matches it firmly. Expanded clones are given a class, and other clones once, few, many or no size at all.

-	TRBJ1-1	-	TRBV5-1	CASSLVIQGPNTEAFF	TGCGCCAGCAGCTTGGTAATACAGGGCCCTAACACTGAAGCTTTCTTT
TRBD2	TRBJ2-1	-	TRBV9	CASTQTSSGGSDEQFF	TGTGCCAGCACCCAAACGAGCAGCGGGGGGTCGGATGAGCAGTTCTTC
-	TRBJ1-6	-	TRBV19	CASRPGELYNSPLHF	TGTGCCAGTAGACCCGGGGAGCTCTATAATTCACCCCTCCACTTT
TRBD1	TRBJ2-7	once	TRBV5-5	CASSLQGVGYEQYF	TGTGCCAGCAGCTTGCAGGGGGTAGGCTACGAGCAGTACTTC
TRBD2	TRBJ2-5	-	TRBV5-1	CASRSSGGAETQYF	TGCGCCAGCAGGAGTAGCGGGGGGGCCGAGACCCAGTACTTC
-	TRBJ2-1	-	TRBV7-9	CASSWRPGTRNEQFF	TGTGCCAGCAGCTGGCGACCTGGGACACGCAATGAGCAGTTCTTC
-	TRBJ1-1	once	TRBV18	CASSPGLNTEAFF	TGTGCCAGCTCACCAGGGCTGAACACTGAAGCTTTCTTT
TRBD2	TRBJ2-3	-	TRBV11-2	CASSTRGLASPDTQYF	TGTGCCAGCAGCACCCGGGGACTAGCTTCGCCAGATACGCAGTATTTT
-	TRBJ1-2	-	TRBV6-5	CASSVAANNYGYTF	TGTGCCAGCAGCGTGGCAGCGAATAACTATGGCTACACCTTC
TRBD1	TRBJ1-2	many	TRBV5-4	CASSSTGSGAYGYTF	TGTGCCAGCAGCTCGACAGGGTCTGGAGCCTATGGCTACACCTTC
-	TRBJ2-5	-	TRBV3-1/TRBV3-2	CASSLVRETQYF	TGTGCCAGCAGCCTAGTCCGAGAGACCCAGTACTTC
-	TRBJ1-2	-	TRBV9	CASSVPGFDYGYTF	TGTGCCAGCAGCGTCCCAGGGTTTGACTATGGCTACACCTTC
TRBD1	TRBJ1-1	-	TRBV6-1	CASSETRTGSLIAEAFF	TGTGCCAGCAGTGAAACAAGGACAGGGAGCCTTATCGCTGAAGCTTTCTTT
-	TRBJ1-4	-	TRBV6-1	CASSEASWPRGSEKLFF	TGTGCCAGCAGTGAAGCCAGTTGGCCCCGAGGTAGTGAAAAACTGTTTTTT
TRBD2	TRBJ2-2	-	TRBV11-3	CASSFVSSGVLGTGELFF	TGTGCCAGCAGCTTCGTTTCTAGCGGGGTCCTCGGGACCGGGGAGCTGTTTTTT
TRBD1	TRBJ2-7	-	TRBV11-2	CASSADRTVEQYF	TGTGCCAGCAGCGCGGACAGGACGGTCGAGCAGTACTTC
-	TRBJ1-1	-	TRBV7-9	CASSLSNTEAFF	TGTGCCAGCAGCTTAAGCAACACTGAAGCTTTCTTT
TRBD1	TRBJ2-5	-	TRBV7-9	CASSPPRGRETQYF	TGTGCCAGCAGCCCACCGAGGGGGCGAGAGACCCAGTACTTC
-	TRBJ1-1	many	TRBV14	CASSQDLWGGRNTEAFF	TGTGCCAGCAGCCAAGATCTATGGGGAGGGAGGAACACTGAAGCTTTCTTT
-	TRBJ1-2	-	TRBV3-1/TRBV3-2	CASSARGGHGYTF	TGTGCCAGCAGCGCCCGGGGAGGGCACGGCTACACCTTC
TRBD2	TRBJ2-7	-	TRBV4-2	CASSPPGGSYEQYF	TGTGCCAGCAGCCCGCCGGGGGGATCCTACGAGCAGTACTTC
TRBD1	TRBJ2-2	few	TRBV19	CASSVRQGANTGELFF	TGTGCCAGTAGTGTCCGACAGGGCGCGAACACCGGGGAGCTGTTTTTT
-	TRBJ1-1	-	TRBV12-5	CASGLGTWNTEAFF	TGTGCTAGTGGTTTGGGGACATGGAACACTGAAGCTTTCTTT
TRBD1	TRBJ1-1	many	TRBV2	CASSAGRGPGAEAFF	TGTGCCAGCAGTGCGGGAAGGGGGCCCGGCGCTGAAGCTTTCTTT
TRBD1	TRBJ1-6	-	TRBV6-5	CASSTGTGNSPLHF	TGTGCCAGCAGTACCGGGACAGGCAATTCACCCCTCCACTTT
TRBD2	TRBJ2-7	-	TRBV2	CARSLAGGPGEQYF	TGTGCCAGGAGTCTAGCGGGGGGGCCAGGCGAGCAGTACTTC
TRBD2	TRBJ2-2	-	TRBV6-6	CASSYALARTGELFF	TGTGCCAGCAGTTACGCACTAGCGCGGACCGGGGAGCTGTTTTTT
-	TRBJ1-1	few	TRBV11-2	CASSPPVSWTEAFF	TGTGCCAGCAGCCCACCGGTTTCTTGGACTGAAGCTTTCTTT
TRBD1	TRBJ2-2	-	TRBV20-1	CSASLRDRVSTGELFF	TGCAGTGCTAGTTTAAGGGACAGGGTGTCAACCGGGGAGCTGTTTTTT
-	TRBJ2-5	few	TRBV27	CASSPFGVKTQYF	TGTGCCAGCAGTCCTTTCGGGGTTAAGACCCAGTACTTC
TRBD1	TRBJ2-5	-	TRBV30	CAWSVQGDAQYF	TGTGCCTGGAGTGTACAGGGGGATGCCCAGTACTTC
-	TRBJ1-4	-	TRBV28	CASGADEENEKLFF	TGTGCCAGCGGGGCGGACGAAGAAAATGAAAAACTGTTTTTT
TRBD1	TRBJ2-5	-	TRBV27	CASRAGTGGGETQYF	TGTGCCAGCAGGGCCGGGACAGGGGGCGGGGAGACCCAGTACTTC
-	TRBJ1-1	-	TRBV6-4	CASRQGMNTEAFF	TGTGCCAGCAGGCAGGGGATGAACACTGAAGCTTTCTTT
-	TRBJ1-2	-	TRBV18	CASSPREGGYGYTF	TGTGCCAGCTCACCACGGGAGGGTGGTTATGGCTACACCTTC
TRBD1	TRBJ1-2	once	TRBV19	CASSMGTGGTLNYGYTF	TGTGCCAGTAGTATGGGAACAGGGGGCACTCTTAACTATGGCTACACCTTC
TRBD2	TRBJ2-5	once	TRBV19	CASSMGWEGETQYF	TGTGCCAGTAGTATGGGCTGGGAGGGAGAGACCCAGTACTTC
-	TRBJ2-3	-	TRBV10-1	CASSAATGTDTQYF	TGCGCCAGCAGTGCGGCAACAGGCACAGATACGCAGTATTTT
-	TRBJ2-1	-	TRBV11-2	CASSLGVYNEQFF	TGTGCCAGCAGCTTAGGAGTATACAATGAGCAGTTCTTC
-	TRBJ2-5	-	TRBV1	CTSSQARRGLATEDTQYF	TGCACCAGCAGCCAAGCCAGGAGGGGACTAGCAACCGAAGATACCCAGTACTTC
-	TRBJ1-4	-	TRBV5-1	CASSLEPTGTTNEKLFF	TGCGCCAGCAGCTTGGAACCGACGGGGACAACTAATGAAAAACTGTTTTTT
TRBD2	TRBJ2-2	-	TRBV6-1	CASSEGLAGLGELFF	TGTGCCAGCAGTGAAGGACTAGCGGGTCTGGGGGAGCTGTTTTTT
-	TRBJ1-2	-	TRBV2	CASSEARGIGGYTF	TGTGCCAGCAGTGAAGCGCGGGGGATCGGTGGCTACACCTTC